The 24 T cell receptor beta chains listed next were all sequenced from one sample in a study of cytomegalovirus exposure and HLA in healthy donors. 13 Jbeta primers and 60 Vbeta primers were used for the PCR. Assay used: immunoSEQ multiplex PCR; TCRdb lists only in-frame clones, some missing. The repertoire includes some 90,000 clones, roughly two thirds of them detected once, and 2.5% sits in the top ten. The sequencing sample was made of PBMCs. Receptors were obtained from a man aged 50 or older in good health and CMV-seronegative.

V and J are TRBV5-6 and TRBJ2-5; the match to TRBD1 covers 8 bases. With 5 bases clipped from V and 4 bases from J, the junction kept 7 bases outside the gene matches. Germline loops: CDR1 SGHDT, CDR2 YYEEEE. The CDR3 covers 14 residues. CDR3 amino acids: CASSSDRVGETQYF. The CDR3 coding sequence is TGTGCCAGCAGTTCGGACAGGGTCGGAGAGACCCAGTACTTC.

In its sample, this clone was seen a few times. The genes are TRBV15 and TRBJ1-5; 9 bases agree with TRBD1. The length of the CDR3 is 16 residues. V lost 1 base, J lost 5 bases, and 6 bases stayed unmatched. Germline assignment: CDR1 LNHNV and CDR2 YYDKDF (reference sequence). The CDR3 here is CATSRARQGGDQPQHF. For the CDR3, the DNA is TGTGCCACCAGCAGAGCACGACAGGGGGGAGATCAGCCCCAGCATTTT.

This clone was picked up a small number of times. V gene TRBV27 combines with J gene TRBJ1-2, with D maybe TRBD1 (5 bases). This CDR3 region has 16 residues. Germline V gene data show CDR1 as MNHEY and CDR2 as SMNVEV (reference sequence). V lost 2 bases to trimming and J lost 1 base, with 14 bases between them. CDR3 residues: CASSLAGPPFNYGYTF. In DNA, the CDR3 is TGTGCCAGCAGTTTAGCAGGGCCCCCATTTAACTATGGCTACACCTTC.

This clone has a single count. This chain joins TRBV18 and TRBJ2-1, with TRBD1 identical over 7 bases. J lost 5 bases, V lost 5 bases, and 9 bases had no gene match. Germline assignment: CDR1 KGHSH and CDR2 LQKENI. This CDR3 has 15 amino acids. The CDR3 coding sequence is TGTGCCAGCTCAGTACAGGGGTATGGCCACAATGAGCAGTTCTTC. It specifies CASSVQGYGHNEQFF.

This clone appeared a single time. V usage is TRBV4-1 and J usage is TRBJ2-4; 7 positions match TRBD2. The CDR3 length is 17 residues. Germline loops: CDR1 MGHRA, CDR2 YSYEKL. Trimming took 1 base from V and 4 from J; bases not matched to a gene: 10. The CDR3: CASSQGGLDILKNIQYF. CDR3 in DNA: TGCGCCAGCAGCCAAGGAGGACTAGACATACTAAAAAACATTCAGTACTTC.

The rearrangement uses TRBV7-6 and TRBJ2-2; D is possibly TRBD1 (6 bases). The CDR3 length is 13 residues. Germline assignment: CDR1 SGHVS and CDR2 FNYEAQ. V was pared by 5 bases and J by 6 bases, with 10 bases between. CDR3 sequence (DNA): TGTGCCAGCAGCCCTAACAGGGCCGGGGAGCTGTTTTTT. It codes for CASSPNRAGELFF. The variable domain in full, completed from reference TRBV7-6 and TRBJ2-2, reads GAGVSQSPRYKVTKRGQDVALRCDPISGHVSLYWYRQALGQGPEFLTYFNYEAQQDKSGLPNDRFSAERPEGSISTLTIQRTEQRDSAMYRCASSPNRAGELFFGEGSRLTVL.

This sequence joins TRBV7-8 and TRBJ1-3; the D is unclear. The CDR3 length is 14 residues. From germline, CDR1 is SGHVS and CDR2 FQNEAQ. V was trimmed by 5 bases and J by 1 base, leaving 9 bases between them. CDR3 loop: CASSVRGSGNTIYF. The CDR3, as DNA: TGTGCCAGCAGCGTTCGGGGATCTGGAAACACCATATATTTT.

This clone was found a few times. The chain couples TRBV28 to TRBJ2-7; 14 nucleotides agree with TRBD2. The CDR3 is 18 residues long. Germline assignment: CDR1 MDHEN and CDR2 SYDVKM. V was pared by 7 bases and J by 0 bases, with 11 bases of the junction left unmatched. The CDR3 sequence is CASKPGGLAGANSYEQYF. CDR3 sequence (DNA): TGTGCCAGCAAGCCGGGGGGACTAGCGGGAGCGAACTCCTACGAGCAGTACTTC.

The chain has TRBV29-1 and TRBJ2-5, with TRBD1 identical over 7 bases. TRBJ2-7 explains the end of the DNA better; the J call may be wrong. Germline V gene sequence: CDR1 SQVTM, CDR2 ANQGSEA. This CDR3 contains 13 residues. The CDR3 DNA reads TGCAGCGTAAACCGGGACAGCTCCTACGAGCAGTACTTC. Its translation is CSVNRDSSYEQYF.

The chain combines TRBV7-2 with TRBJ2-1; D remains unclear. Germline V gene sequence: CDR1 SGHTA, CDR2 FQGNSA. The CDR3 runs 13 residues. V was shortened by 3 bases and J by 10 bases, with 13 bases between the two germline ends. As DNA, the CDR3 is TGTGCCAGCAGCTTTAAAACCTCCCAGGAGCAGTTCTTC. As protein: CASSFKTSQEQFF.

The table lists this clone with a count of one. This sequence joins TRBV18 and TRBJ2-3; weak D call: TRBD2 (6 bases). The length of the CDR3 is 14 residues. V was cut by 6 bases and J by 2 bases, with 12 bases left in between. In germline, CDR1 is KGHSH, CDR2 LQKENI. The CDR3 DNA reads TGTGCCAGCTCCGGGGGTGGGGCCACAGATACGCAGTATTTT. It encodes CASSGGGATDTQYF.

The sample holds a few counts of this clone. The genes are TRBV7-9 and TRBJ2-1, with 10 bases fitting TRBD2. The J segment lost 5 bases and the V segment lost 5 bases, leaving 15 bases of the junction unmatched. Germline V gene sequence: CDR1 SEHNR, CDR2 FQNEAQ (reference sequence). The CDR3 runs to 18 residues. The CDR3 reads CASSQPYDIAGGNNEQFF. DNA for the CDR3: TGTGCCAGCAGCCAGCCTTATGATATAGCGGGAGGTAACAATGAGCAGTTCTTC. Filled out from reference TRBV7-9 and TRBJ2-1, the complete variable domain reads DTGVSQNPRHKITKRGQNVTFRCDPISEHNRLYWYRQTLGQGPEFLTYFQNEAQLEKSRLLSDRFSAERPKGSFSTLEIQRTEQGDSAMYLCASSQPYDIAGGNNEQFFGPGTRLTVL.

This chain links TRBV9 with TRBJ2-2, with 7 bases fitting TRBD2. The V segment lost 1 base and the J segment 0 bases; nucleotides outside the gene matches: 0. The germline V gene has CDR1 SGDLS and CDR2 YYNGEE. The length of the CDR3 is 15 residues. CDR3 in amino acids: CASSVSGTNTGELFF. The DNA for the CDR3 is TGTGCCAGCAGCGTAAGCGGGACGAACACCGGGGAGCTGTTTTTT.

Only a few counts were recorded for this clone. The CDR3 reads CASSRGQQLYEQYF. The CDR3 DNA reads as TGTGCCAGCAGCCGCGGACAGCAACTCTACGAGCAGTACTTC. This chain joins TRBV27 and TRBJ2-7; TRBD1 is a possible D gene (6 bases). The CDR3 is made up of 14 amino acids. Germline CDR1 and CDR2: MNHEY and SMNVEV (reference sequence). The V and J ends lost 6 bases and 3 bases respectively, with 15 bases between them.

In its sample, this clone was seen once. The genes are TRBV23-1 and TRBJ2-7; a weak D match, TRBD2 (7 bases). TRBV23-1 is an ORF; its function is uncertain. This CDR3 spans 15 amino acids. V was trimmed by 0 bases and J by 4 bases, leaving 13 bases between them. The CDR3 nucleotides read TGCGCCAGCAGTCAATCTTGGCGGGGGCCTTACGAGCAGTACTTC. Amino acid sequence: CASSQSWRGPYEQYF.

V is TRBV14 and J is TRBJ1-5, with D hard to call. Germline CDR1 is SGHDN and CDR2 is FVKESK. This CDR3 comprises 17 residues. V dropped 1 base and J dropped 0 bases, with 13 bases sitting between them. CDR3 region: CASSQVFRGDSNQPQHF. Here the CDR3 DNA reads TGTGCCAGCAGCCAAGTTTTCCGAGGAGATAGCAATCAGCCCCAGCATTTT.

This chain links TRBV5-4 with TRBJ2-1; no definite D call. V lost 2 bases to trimming and J lost 0 bases, with 6 bases between them. Germline CDR1 is SGHNT and CDR2 is YYREEE (reference sequence). CDR3 length equals 14 residues. The CDR3 loop reads CASSLQSSYNEQFF. CDR3 DNA sequence: TGTGCCAGCAGCTTACAGAGCTCCTACAATGAGCAGTTCTTC.

The chain combines TRBV5-6 with TRBJ2-2; no firm D call. CDR1 SGHDT and CDR2 YYEEEE come from the germline V gene. CDR3 size: 14 residues. Between the trimmed V and J ends, which lost 4 bases and 0 bases, there was a span of 7 bases. Here the CDR3 DNA reads TGTGCCAGCAGCCAAATAGCGAACACCGGGGAGCTGTTTTTT. Translation gives CASSQIANTGELFF.

This clone was seen once. The genes are TRBV7-9 and TRBJ1-4, with D tentatively TRBD1 (5 bases). The germline gives CDR1 SEHNR, CDR2 FQNEAQ (reference sequence). V lost 5 bases and J lost 0, with 19 bases in between. There are 18 residues in the CDR3. The CDR3 here is CASSPRGSPTATNEKLFF. The CDR3 coding sequence is TGTGCCAGCAGCCCGCGGGGGTCCCCAACCGCAACTAATGAAAAACTGTTTTTT.

The V call is TRBV6-4, the J call TRBJ1-2; tentatively, D is TRBD1 (6 bases). The CDR3 is 14 residues long. Trimming took 6 bases from V and 3 from J, leaving 14 bases between them. The germline CDR1 and CDR2 sequences are MRHNA and SNTAGT. The CDR3 protein is CASSATRGDYGYTF. In nucleotides, the CDR3 is TGTGCCAGCAGCGCAACCAGGGGAGACTATGGCTACACCTTC.

V and J are TRBV6-4 and TRBJ2-3; TRBD2 aligns across 8 bases. Looked up from germline, CDR1 is MRHNA and CDR2 is SNTAGT. After removal of 5 bases from V and 2 bases from J, the junction contained 6 bases not matched to a gene. CDR3 length: 15 amino acids. CDR3 residues: CASSLRGGHTDTQYF. The CDR3 nucleotides are TGTGCCAGCAGTCTTCGCGGGGGGCACACAGATACGCAGTATTTT.

This clone occurred a few times. V and J are TRBV5-6 and TRBJ1-2, with D possibly matching TRBD1 (5 bases). The germline V and J ends were trimmed by 2 bases and 5 bases, with 10 bases remaining between them. Germline V lookup: CDR1 SGHDT, CDR2 YYEEEE. This CDR3 is 13 amino acids long. This CDR3 reads CASSLDSLYGYTF. For the CDR3, the DNA is TGTGCCAGCAGCTTAGACAGCCTTTATGGCTACACCTTC.

The V gene is TRBV29-1, the J gene TRBJ2-2, with a weak D call TRBD2 (5 bases). Germline CDR1 reads SQVTM; CDR2 reads ANQGSEA. The CDR3 has 12 amino acids. Trimming pared 4 bases from V and 7 bases from J, leaving 10 bases between. This CDR3 reads CSVVGVGGELFF. The CDR3 region has the DNA TGCAGCGTTGTCGGGGTCGGCGGGGAGCTGTTTTTT.

CDR3 protein: CASSARTAGEGYTF. The CDR3 DNA reads as TGTGCCAGCTCGGCAAGGACAGCTGGAGAGGGCTACACCTTC. The rearrangement joins TRBV18 to TRBJ1-2; tentatively, D is TRBD1 (6 bases). CDR1 is KGHSH, CDR2 LQKENI, per germline. With 6 bases removed from V and 8 bases from J, the gap between germline ends came to 19 bases. The CDR3 sequence is 14 residues long.